The T cell receptor (beta chain) described here comes from a study of T cells in Graves' hyperthyroidism and ophthalmopathy. The table lists this clonotype with many counts. From RNA transcripts, TCR beta CDR3 regions were amplified. The HTBI primer set was used in a first-round RT-PCR of the TCR CDR3. TCRdb used MiXCR to reprocess the multiplex PCR reads, holding one entry per CDR3 protein. The table has roughly 510,000 distinct CDR3 sequences, about 20% seen once. It was considered stable Graves' hyperthyroidism when ophthalmopathy did not progress within 18 months. Patients with uncontrolled infections, other autoimmune diseases, pregnancy or lactation were excluded. From germline, CDR1 is SGHAT and CDR2 FQNNGV. V lost 5 bases and J 3 bases, leaving 8 bases between the germline ends. The CDR3 runs 12 residues.

The chain couples TRBV11-2 to TRBJ2-7; D remains unclear. The sequence came from a man aged 18 to 30 with Graves' hyperthyroidism. The sequenced sample consisted of blood. CDR3 residues: CASSPTLYEQYF. DNA of the CDR3: TGTGCCAGCAGCCCGACCCTCTACGAGCAGTACTTC.